This T cell receptor beta chain was sequenced for a study of T cell changes during pregnancy in multiple sclerosis. CDR3 length equals 14 residues. Trimming shortened V by 5 bases and J by 5 bases, and 15 bases separated the two germline ends. From germline, CDR1 is SGHTA and CDR2 FQGNSA. Method: immunoSEQ multiplex PCR; TCRdb's copy keeps in-frame clones and lacks some. This sample has 85,000 to 100,000 clones, with around 90% found just once. The chain employs TRBV7-2 and TRBJ1-2, with unresolved D. The TCR originated in a female donor with multiple sclerosis, enrolled in a pregnancy study. Sequences were derived from peripheral blood, sampled before pregnancy. CDR3 protein: CASSHVPPLYGYTF. The DNA for the CDR3 is TGTGCCAGCAGCCATGTCCCACCTCTATATGGCTACACCTTC.